Detailed here is one T cell receptor (beta chain). Its specificity is not known. This specimen includes other DNA sequences encoding the same CDR3. This specimen belongs to a study of shared clonotypes between healthy human individuals. Study outcomes and limitations: It was only blood that was sampled, and tissue repertoires likely differ.

As originally analysed: ImmunoSEQ supplied junction-only sequences lacking quality scores, so filtering was different. Here immunoSEQ multiplex PCR was the method, and the copy in TCRdb shows in-frame clones only, minus some. V and J calls and clone size follow that table, whereas D and trimming were derived from the DNA. There are roughly 700,000 clones in the sample; 90% occur only once, and 34% lies in the top ten. CDR1 MNHEY and CDR2 SMNVEV come from the germline V gene (reference sequence). V gave up 2 bases and J gave up 3 bases; unmatched junction bases: 5. The CDR3 covers 15 residues. Only Caucasian adults living in Nashville, Tennessee served as donors. With CCR7-negative CD45RA+ TemRA cells, CD45RO+ cells were combined in CD8 memory.

The J gene is TRBJ2-7, the V gene TRBV27; 9 bases are a match to TRBD1. Sequenced sample: memory CD8+ T cells from PBMCs. Subset reported: CD45RO+ cells pooled with CCR7-negative TemRA cells. The sequence was obtained from a man aged 18 to 29 in good health. Some clones in this sample may be carry-over from other donors' samples. CDR3 DNA: TGTGCCAGCAGTTTAACCGGGACAGGGTTCTACGAGCAGTACTTC. Its translation is CASSLTGTGFYEQYF.